This record covers a single TCR beta chain. The antigen is undetermined. Investigators amplified TCR beta CDR3 regions from RNA transcripts. An initial RT-PCR round employing HTBI primers preceded a second-round multiplex PCR. TCRdb reprocessed the multiplex PCR reads with MiXCR, giving one entry per CDR3 protein. The table includes more than 1,000,000 distinct CDR3 sequences, roughly 35% detected once. This sample was included in a study of Graves' ophthalmopathy and Graves' hyperthyroidism. The study's findings and limits: Detected in blood as well were most expanded thyroid clonotypes with frequency above 0.001.

CDR3 length equals 13 residues. Trimming removed 4 bases at V and 6 bases at J, with 9 bases between. Ages of hyperthyroidism patients ran from 18 to 65, and their diagnoses were new, under 2 months' duration. V is TRBV12-3 or TRBV12-4 and J is TRBJ2-2, with a tentative D call TRBD2 (5 bases). Source material: peripheral blood or thyroid tissue (not recorded which). The receptor was derived from an adult man with Graves' hyperthyroidism. The CDR3 sequence is CASSSGKAGELFF. The CDR3 DNA follows: TGTGCCAGCAGTTCGGGGAAGGCCGGGGAGCTGTTTTTT.